Listed below are T cell receptor beta chains from one sample, sequenced in a study of blood T cell repertoires in COVID-19. Sequencing was performed with immunoSEQ multiplex PCR; in TCRdb, only in-frame clones are kept and a portion is missing. The sample contains about 73,000 clones, 90% of which appear only once. The sequenced material came from peripheral blood. The receptors here all came from a woman in her late teens or twenties with acute or convalescent COVID-19. CDR3s include the opening cysteine and the closing phenylalanine or tryptophan. Part of the rows lack a size; the others show once, few, many or a class for expanded clones.

v_call clone_size cdr3_aa
TRBV4-1 NA CASSQERSVLNTEAFF
TRBV30 NA CAWSSSAAGISNQPQHF
TRBV7-6 NA CASSLTDANTGELFF
TRBV7-2 NA CASRLDINSYNEQFF
TRBV4-3 NA CASSQVGVNTNEKLFF
TRBV7-2 once CASSLSGRGYNSPLHF
TRBV4-1 NA CASSQDGLAGRDTQYF
TRBV6-2/TRBV6-3 once CASSPGGTGTEAFF
TRBV6-5 NA CASSSSDRFTGNTIYF
TRBV5-6 NA CASSLRYPGQGAGTEAFF
TRBV3-1/TRBV3-2 NA CASSPRFASGRGVQETQYF
TRBV10-1 NA CASTLALGLAGFYYNEQFF
TRBV19 NA CASKTGNTEAFF
TRBV12-5 NA CASGFGGGGQETQYF
TRBV7-8 NA CASSLETDRVSTDTQYF
TRBV19 NA CASSTLFITGANTEAFF
TRBV19 NA CASSTAPGARQQEQFF
TRBV6-5 NA CASSPAPGQGYEQYF
TRBV7-9 NA CASSLASLRLASTDTQYF
TRBV6-6 NA CASRGTGGETQYF
TRBV14 NA CASSRQGNTEAFF
TRBV7-9 few CASSFRGIEFF
TRBV5-1 NA CASSFGTDRTVNTGELFF
TRBV9 once CASSVGDRDTEAFF
TRBV5-1 NA CASSLTGANTEAFF
TRBV6-2/TRBV6-3 NA CASSQPPGTSGNTIYF
TRBV11-2 NA CASSLLGQGASEAFF
TRBV5-6 NA CASSSPGLSSTDTQYF
TRBV5-1 NA CASSSRTGRYGYTF